These 11 T cell receptor beta chains originate from one sample sequenced in a study of blood T cells in healthy people across ages. PCR was performed a second time for roughly 7 to 12 cycles using a sample-barcoded 5' primer and a J-beta primer mix. TCRdb re-called the 5' RACE reads with MiXCR, one entry per CDR3 protein. The profile covers 600,000 to 850,000 distinct CDR3 sequences, with roughly 25% appearing a single time and just under 9.5% taken by the ten largest. These data were also filed under a second study, of T cells of mothers and their children.

The sample consisted of blood. These receptors were collected from a boy aged 5 to 17 in good health.

This clonotype was seen a few times. The J gene is TRBJ1-2, the V gene TRBV5-6, with D tentatively TRBD1 (5 bases). V was clipped by 1 base and J by 6 bases, with 7 bases between them. The length of the CDR3 is 12 residues. Germline lookup yields CDR1 SGHDT and CDR2 YYEEEE. CDR3 loop: CASSLTGHGYTF. The CDR3 region has the DNA TGTGCCAGCAGCTTGACAGGCCATGGCTACACCTTC.

The genes are TRBV7-2 and TRBJ2-1, with D possibly matching TRBD1 (6 bases). CDR1 and CDR2 from the germline V gene are SGHTA and FQGNSA. With 11 bases removed from V and 5 bases from J, the gap between germline ends came to 13 bases. CDR3 size: 12 residues. The CDR3 DNA reads as TGTGCCGGCAACAGGGAGAACAATGAGCAGTTCTTC. Its protein is CAGNRENNEQFF.

This clonotype occurred a few times. This chain uses TRBV20-1 with TRBJ2-7; 7 bases line up with TRBD2. Losses at the gene ends were 3 bases for V and 0 bases for J; bases not matched to a gene: 5. CDR3 length: 14 residues. The germline V gene has CDR1 DFQATT and CDR2 SNEGSKA (reference sequence). The CDR3 DNA is TGCAGTGCTAGTGGCGGGGGTAGCTCCTACGAGCAGTACTTC. This translates into CSASGGGSSYEQYF.

About this clonotype: One end of the junction fails to match germline, which may point to a read error. J is TRBJ2-5 and V is TRBV20-1; D unresolved. Germline CDR1 DFQATT, CDR2 SNEGSKA (reference sequence). This CDR3 spans 15 amino acids. This CDR3 is CSASRLDGGYNEQLF. CDR3 coding DNA: TGCAGTGCTAGTCGTCTGGACGGTGGATACAATGAGCAGCTCTTC.

The chain is built from TRBV6-1 and TRBJ2-1, with 11 bases that match TRBD2. There are 17 residues in the CDR3. Per germline, CDR1 MNHNS and CDR2 SASEGT. V gave up 6 bases and J gave up 9 bases; unmatched junction bases: 16. The CDR3 bases are TGTGCCAGCAGCGGAGGGACTAGCGGTTTTTATTTTAGTGAGCAGTTCTTC. Its protein product is CASSGGTSGFYFSEQFF.

This rearrangement joins TRBV6-5 to TRBJ2-5, with 10 positions matching TRBD2. This CDR3 has 16 amino acids. Germline-derived CDR1 and CDR2 are MNHEY and SVGAGI. Trimming cost V 4 bases and J 5 bases; bases outside gene matches: 10. CDR3 protein: CASSSNVLAGVETQYF. The CDR3 coding sequence is TGTGCCAGCAGTTCGAACGTCCTAGCGGGAGTTGAGACCCAGTACTTC.

J is TRBJ2-5 and V is TRBV2; 8 nucleotides align to TRBD1. The CDR3 is made up of 12 amino acids. V trimming: 11 bases; J trimming: 3 bases; junction bases outside the gene matches: 5. CDR1 is SNHLY and CDR2 is FYNNEI in the germline V gene. The CDR3 is CAGDRGEETQYF. Written as DNA, the CDR3 is TGTGCCGGAGACAGGGGAGAAGAGACCCAGTACTTC.

The V gene is TRBV12-3 or TRBV12-4, the J gene TRBJ1-3, with D unclear. The CDR3 sequence is 12 residues long. The germline V and J ends were trimmed by 2 bases and 8 bases, with 7 bases remaining between them. The CDR3 DNA is TGTGCCAGCAGTTTAAGGAGGGACACCATATATTTT. Amino acid sequence: CASSLRRDTIYF.

This clonotype showed up just a few times. CDR3 in amino acids: CASSSGHGGSPLHF. The CDR3, as DNA: TGTGCCAGCAGCTCGGGACACGGGGGTTCACCCCTCCACTTT. J is TRBJ1-6 and V is TRBV11-2; possibly TRBD1 for D (6 bases). V shed 4 bases and J shed 9 bases, with 13 bases lying between them. Germline CDR1 SGHAT, CDR2 FQNNGV. The CDR3 totals 14 residues.

Only a few counts were recorded for this clonotype. V usage is TRBV4-2 and J usage is TRBJ2-5; the match to TRBD2 covers 7 bases. J lost 4 bases, V lost 0 bases, and 8 bases had no gene match. CDR1 LGHNA and CDR2 YNFKEQ come from the germline V gene. There are 16 residues in the CDR3. CDR3 coding DNA: TGTGCCAGCAGCCAAGAGGCGAGCGGGATGGGAGAGACCCAGTACTTC. Protein: CASSQEASGMGETQYF.

This sequence joins TRBV7-3 and TRBJ2-5; 12 bases agree with TRBD2. This CDR3 contains 18 residues. The germline gives CDR1 SGHTA, CDR2 FQGTGA. Germline trimming cut 2 bases from V and 5 bases from J; bases unmatched to any gene: 12. The CDR3 bases are TGTGCCAGCAGCTTAGGGGTCGGGCTAGCGGGAGGGAGTGAGACCCAGTACTTC. It is translated as CASSLGVGLAGGSETQYF.